This T cell receptor (beta chain) originates from a study of cytomegalovirus exposure and HLA in healthy donors. Study conclusions and caveats: Altogether, 160 or so TCR beta chains were recorded as cytomegalovirus-associated.

The CDR3 runs to 13 residues. Germline V gene sequence: CDR1 MNHEY, CDR2 SVGAGI. Unmatched junction bases numbered 6, after V lost 6 bases and J lost 6 bases. The PCR employed 60 Vbeta primers together with 13 Jbeta primers. Assay: immunoSEQ multiplex PCR; the TCRdb copy retains only in-frame clones and omits some. Of 130,000 to 150,000 clones in the sample, approximately 80% were seen once. With respect to this clone: Its target is not known.

The sequenced sample consisted of PBMCs. J is TRBJ2-3 and V is TRBV6-5; TRBD1 agrees at 7 bases. The origin of this receptor is a woman in her sixties in good health and CMV-seropositive. The CDR3 DNA reads as TGTGCCAGCAGGACGACAGGGCGGGATACGCAGTATTTT. Translation gives CASRTTGRDTQYF.